This is a list of T cell receptor beta chains from one sample in a study of siplizumab effects on memory and regulatory T cells. Only in-frame clones appear in the TCRdb table, and some are missing; sequencing was by immunoSEQ multiplex PCR. The table includes 100,000 or so clones, 92% detected once. Sequences were obtained from Tregs sorted from blood. Every receptor here comes from a human donor in good health. Each CDR3 is given with its conserved first and last residue. Each record gives: D gene, J gene, V gene, clone size, CDR3 length, CDR3 DNA, CDR3 protein. The D gene is left open where the match is weak. Clone sizes are given selectively: once, few, many, or a class where the clone is expanded.

- | TRBJ2-1 | TRBV25-1 | - | 17 | TGTGCCAGCAGTGAATATGGGCGGCCCCCCATCTACAATGAGCAGTTCTTC | CASSEYGRPPIYNEQFF
- | TRBJ1-5 | TRBV28 | once | 10 | TGTGCCACAAGCAATCAGCCCCAGCATTTT | CATSNQPQHF
- | TRBJ1-5 | TRBV21-1 | once | 15 | TGTGCCAGCAGCAAGGTTAAGGGAATGGATCAGCCCCAGCATTTT | CASSKVKGMDQPQHF
- | TRBJ2-1 | TRBV29-1 | once | 14 | TGCAGCGTTGAGGTCCGACTCGACCTTTACGAGCAGTTCTTC | CSVEVRLDLYEQFF
- | TRBJ1-5 | TRBV18 | - | 13 | TGTGCCAGCTCAGGAACAGGAAATCAGCCCCAGCATTTT | CASSGTGNQPQHF
- | TRBJ2-7 | TRBV12-5 | - | 12 | TGTGCTAGTGGTTTCTCCGAGTACGAGCAGTACTTC | CASGFSEYEQYF
- | TRBJ1-2 | TRBV7-9 | - | 13 | TGTGCCAGCAGCCCAGGGGTAGCCTATGGCTACACCTTC | CASSPGVAYGYTF
- | TRBJ2-5 | TRBV19 | - | 14 | TGTGCCAGTAGTAATACTAGGGCCCAAGAGACCCAGTACTTC | CASSNTRAQETQYF
TRBD1 | TRBJ2-7 | TRBV6-1 | - | 13 | TGTGCCAGCAGTATAGACAGGGGGCGCGAGCAGTACTTC | CASSIDRGREQYF
TRBD2 | TRBJ2-3 | TRBV5-1 | - | 17 | TGCGCCAGCAGCTGGGACCCTCTAGCGGGGGGCGATGATACGCAGTATTTT | CASSWDPLAGGDDTQYF
TRBD1 | TRBJ2-7 | TRBV6-5 | - | 13 | TGTGCCAGCAGCCGGACAGGTTTGATCGAGCAGTACTTC | CASSRTGLIEQYF
TRBD1 | TRBJ1-2 | TRBV6-6 | - | 13 | TGTGCCACCGAACAGGGGCTCTTCGGTGGCTACACCTTC | CATEQGLFGGYTF
- | TRBJ2-3 | TRBV7-8 | - | 14 | TGTGCCAGCAGCTCGTCGGGGCTACCAGATACGCAGTATTTT | CASSSSGLPDTQYF
TRBD1 | TRBJ2-7 | TRBV11-2 | - | 18 | TGTGCCAGCAGCTCAACTAGGGGGCTAGTAACAGGGGACTACGAGCAGTACTTC | CASSSTRGLVTGDYEQYF
TRBD2 | TRBJ2-1 | TRBV7-9 | - | 14 | TGTGCCCTCCTCCCCCTAGCGGCCACAATGAAGCAGTTCTTC | CALLPLAATMKQFF
- | TRBJ2-1 | TRBV9 | - | 15 | TGTGCCAGCAGCGTACTGGCGGAACCCTACAATGAGCAGTTCTTC | CASSVLAEPYNEQFF
- | TRBJ2-7 | TRBV6-6 | - | 14 | TGTGCCAGCAGTTACGACACAGCAGGGTACGAGCAGTACTTC | CASSYDTAGYEQYF
- | TRBJ1-3 | TRBV18 | - | 16 | TGTGCCAGCTCACCTTCACAGGGAGGTACAGGAAACACCATATATTTT | CASSPSQGGTGNTIYF
- | TRBJ2-3 | TRBV7-3 | - | 14 | TGTGCCAGCAGCTTTAGCGGTAGCACAGATACGCAGTATTTT | CASSFSGSTDTQYF
- | TRBJ2-1 | TRBV10-3 | - | 14 | TGTGCCATCAGGAACGATTTCTCCTACAATGAGCAGTTCTTC | CAIRNDFSYNEQFF
TRBD2 | TRBJ2-5 | TRBV7-7 | - | 19 | TGTGCTAGCAGCTTAGGAGATTCCTTGACTAGCGGGAGGAAAGAGACCCAGTACTTC | CASSLGDSLTSGRKETQYF
- | TRBJ2-3 | TRBV5-1 | - | 12 | TGCGCCAGCAGGTCTAGCACAGATACGCAGTATTTT | CASRSSTDTQYF
TRBD2 | TRBJ2-7 | TRBV27 | - | 19 | TGTGCCAGCAGTTTAGCCTTAGGACTAGTGAGCCCTCCTCCCTACGAGCAGTACTTC | CASSLALGLVSPPPYEQYF
TRBD1 | TRBJ2-7 | TRBV9 | - | 16 | TGTGCCAGCAGCGGAGGGACAGCTCGCCCCTCCTACGAGCAGTACTTC | CASSGGTARPSYEQYF
TRBD2 | TRBJ2-1 | TRBV28 | - | 16 | TGTGCCAGCAGTCGTTCACGGGAGGGCATTTACAATGAGCAGTTCTTC | CASSRSREGIYNEQFF
TRBD2 | TRBJ2-5 | TRBV7-8 | - | 16 | TGTGCCAGCAGCTTAGTGGTCACTAGCGGGAGCCAGACCCAGTACTTC | CASSLVVTSGSQTQYF
TRBD1 | TRBJ2-5 | TRBV28 | - | 15 | TGTGCCAGCAGTTCCGGGGGACAGGGACAAGAGACCCAGTACTTC | CASSSGGQGQETQYF
- | TRBJ2-2 | TRBV6-5 | - | 14 | TGTGCCAGCAGGCCTGGTGATAGCACCGGGGAGCTGTTTTTT | CASRPGDSTGELFF
- | TRBJ2-3 | TRBV2 | - | 12 | TGTGCCAGCAAGAGCAGCACAGATACGCAGTATTTT | CASKSSTDTQYF
TRBD2 | TRBJ2-1 | TRBV7-9 | - | 15 | TGTGCCAGCAGTCTGAATCCGGGACTAGTTAATGAGCAGTTCTTC | CASSLNPGLVNEQFF
- | TRBJ2-2 | TRBV5-1 | - | 18 | TGCGCCAGCAGCTTGTTCTTCTCTGATGTCGCGGGTACCGGGGAGCTGTTTTTT | CASSLFFSDVAGTGELFF
- | TRBJ2-1 | TRBV6-1 | - | 12 | TGTGCCAGCAACGATCAGGGGAGTGAGCAGTTCTTC | CASNDQGSEQFF
TRBD2 | TRBJ2-1 | TRBV28 | - | 13 | TGTGCCGGGCGGGCTAGCGGTTACAATGAGCAGTTCTTC | CAGRASGYNEQFF
TRBD1 | TRBJ2-7 | TRBV5-1 | - | 15 | TGCGCCAGCAGCTTGTTTATGGGACAGGGTAACGAGCAGTACTTC | CASSLFMGQGNEQYF
TRBD2 | TRBJ2-7 | TRBV2 | - | 11 | TGTGCCAGCAGGGCAGCGGGAGAGCAGTACTTC | CASRAAGEQYF
- | TRBJ2-7 | TRBV14 | - | 11 | TGTGCCAGCAGCCAAGTAGACGAGCAGTACTTC | CASSQVDEQYF
- | TRBJ1-1 | TRBV18 | - | 15 | TGTGCCAGCTCATTTCGGGGGGGGTCGGACACTGAAGCTTTCTTT | CASSFRGGSDTEAFF